This paragraph reports one T cell receptor (beta chain). TCRdb redid the calling of the RACE reads with MiXCR, one entry per CDR3 protein. The data contain more than 100,000 distinct CDR3 sequences, approximately 13% of them seen just once; the ten biggest clones take up approximately 3%. These data come from a study of human T cells and chemical hapten exposure. Time point noted: pre-sensitization, week 0. Indicated treatment: therapeutic diphenylcyclopropenone sensitization with weekly scalp DPC. J was trimmed by 0 bases and V by 6 bases; bases with no gene match: 4. The CDR3 totals 14 residues. Germline CDR1 is DFQATT and CDR2 is SNEGSKA (reference sequence).

This specimen consisted of whole blood, obtained in connection with sensitization to the hapten diphenylcyclopropenone (DPC). The receptor was isolated from a woman under 30 with alopecia areata. Some clones in this sample may be carry-over from other donors' samples. The chain is built from TRBV20-1 and TRBJ2-1; 8 bases fit TRBD2. DNA for the CDR3: TGCAGTGCGCTCCGGGGGGGCTCCTACAATGAGCAGTTCTTC. This codes for CSALRGGSYNEQFF.